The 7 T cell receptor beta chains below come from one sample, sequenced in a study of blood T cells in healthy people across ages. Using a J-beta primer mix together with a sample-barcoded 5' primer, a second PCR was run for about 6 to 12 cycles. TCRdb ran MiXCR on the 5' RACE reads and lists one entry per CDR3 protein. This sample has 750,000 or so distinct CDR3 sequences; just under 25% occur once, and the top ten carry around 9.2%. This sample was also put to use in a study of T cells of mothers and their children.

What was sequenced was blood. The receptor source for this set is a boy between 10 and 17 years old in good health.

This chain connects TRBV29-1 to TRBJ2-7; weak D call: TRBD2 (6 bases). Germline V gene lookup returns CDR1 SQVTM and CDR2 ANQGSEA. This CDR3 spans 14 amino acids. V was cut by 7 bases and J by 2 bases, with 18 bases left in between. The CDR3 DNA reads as TGCAGCGCCACCCCGGGAGCGGGCGCCTACGAGCAGTACTTC. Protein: CSATPGAGAYEQYF.

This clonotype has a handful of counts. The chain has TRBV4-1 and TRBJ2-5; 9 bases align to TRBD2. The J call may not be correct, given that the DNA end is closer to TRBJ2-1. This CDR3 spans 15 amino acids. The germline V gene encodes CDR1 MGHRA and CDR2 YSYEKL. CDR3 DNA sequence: TGCGCCAGCAGCCAAATAGCGGGAGTATACAATGAGCAGTTCTTC. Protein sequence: CASSQIAGVYNEQFF.

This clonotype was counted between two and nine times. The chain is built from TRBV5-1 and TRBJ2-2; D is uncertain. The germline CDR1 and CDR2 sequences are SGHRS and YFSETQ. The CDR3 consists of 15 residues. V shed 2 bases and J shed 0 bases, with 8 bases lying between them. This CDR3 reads CASSLSNTNTGELFF. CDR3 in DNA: TGCGCCAGCAGCTTATCTAACACGAACACCGGGGAGCTGTTTTTT.

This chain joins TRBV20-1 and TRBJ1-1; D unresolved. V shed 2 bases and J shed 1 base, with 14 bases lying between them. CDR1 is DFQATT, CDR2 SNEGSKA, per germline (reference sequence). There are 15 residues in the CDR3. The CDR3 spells CSARPFNLENTEAFF. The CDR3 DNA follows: TGCAGTGCTAGACCCTTTAACCTTGAGAACACTGAAGCTTTCTTT.

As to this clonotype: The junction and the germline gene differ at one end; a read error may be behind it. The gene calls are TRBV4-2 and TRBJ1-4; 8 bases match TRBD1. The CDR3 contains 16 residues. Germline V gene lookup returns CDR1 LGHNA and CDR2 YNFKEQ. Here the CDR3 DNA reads TGTGCCGGCAGCCCGTCACAGGGGGATAGTGGCGAAAAACTGTTTTTT. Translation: CAGSPSQGDSGEKLFF.

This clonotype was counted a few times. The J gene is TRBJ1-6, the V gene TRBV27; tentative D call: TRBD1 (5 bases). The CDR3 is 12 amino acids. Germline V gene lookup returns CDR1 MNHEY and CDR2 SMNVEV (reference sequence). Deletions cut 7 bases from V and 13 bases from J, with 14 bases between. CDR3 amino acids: CASTSDGGPLHF. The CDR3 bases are TGTGCCAGCACCTCAGATGGGGGTCCCCTCCACTTT.

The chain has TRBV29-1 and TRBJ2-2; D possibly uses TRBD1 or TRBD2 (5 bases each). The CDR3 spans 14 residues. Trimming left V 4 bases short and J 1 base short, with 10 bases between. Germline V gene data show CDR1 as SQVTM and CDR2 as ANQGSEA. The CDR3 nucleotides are TGCAGCGTTGCTGGGGGTTTGAACACCGGGGAGCTGTTTTTT. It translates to CSVAGGLNTGELFF.